Shown below are 9 T cell receptor beta chains from a single sample sequenced in a study of TIL therapy for anti-PD-1-resistant metastatic lung cancer. This was the immunoSEQ v3 assay. Assay used: immunoSEQ multiplex PCR; TCRdb lists only in-frame clones, some missing. Here the sample spans fewer than 30,000 clones, under 80% being singletons. Regarding time point: pre-treatment sample, taken before nivolumab and TIL therapy. Most excised metastases sampled were pleural nodules or supraclavicular lymph nodes. Sequencing used tumor tissue, obtained at baseline. All receptors come from a woman between 30 and 79 years old with non-small cell lung cancer.

The rearrangement uses TRBV19 and TRBJ1-2; tentative D call: TRBD1 (6 bases). The CDR3 loop spans 11 amino acids. Trimming shortened V by 6 bases and J by 7 bases, and 9 bases separated the two germline ends. The germline gives CDR1 LNHDA, CDR2 SQIVND (reference sequence). The CDR3 loop reads CASRGGVGYTF. CDR3 DNA sequence: TGTGCCAGTAGAGGGGGGGTTGGCTACACCTTC.

The V gene is TRBV6-5, the J gene TRBJ1-1, with unresolved D. CDR3 length: 12 amino acids. Trimming took off 4 bases at V and 6 bases at J, with 9 bases between the two ends. CDR1 MNHEY and CDR2 SVGAGI come from the germline V gene. The CDR3 region has the DNA TGTGCCAGCAGTTCCCGAGCCTCTGAAGCTTTCTTT. It specifies CASSSRASEAFF.

Only a few counts were recorded for this clone. CDR3 in DNA: TGTGCCAGCAGACCCCAAACGGCCTCGACCGGGGAGCTGTTTTTT. It encodes CASRPQTASTGELFF. The rearrangement joins TRBV2 to TRBJ2-2; D call uncertain. The ends were cut back, 6 bases at V and 5 bases at J, with 16 bases in the middle. From germline, CDR1 is SNHLY and CDR2 FYNNEI. The CDR3 is 15 amino acids. Based on the CDR3 plus reference TRBV2 and TRBJ2-2, the full variable domain is EPEVTQTPSHQVTQMGQEVILRCVPISNHLYFYWYRQILGQKVEFLVSFYNNEISEKSEIFDDQFSVERPDGSNFTLKIRSTKLEDSAMYFCASRPQTASTGELFFGEGSRLTVL.

The chain is built from TRBV7-2 and TRBJ2-5; no reliable D call. This CDR3 is built from 12 residues. CDR1 is SGHTA, CDR2 FQGNSA, per germline. The germline V and J ends were trimmed by 3 bases and 5 bases, with 7 bases remaining between them. This chain's CDR3 is CASSFGVETQYF. CDR3 nucleotides: TGTGCCAGCAGCTTCGGTGTTGAGACCCAGTACTTC.

The rearrangement joins TRBV27 to TRBJ1-2; 9 positions agree with TRBD1. CDR3 length equals 14 residues. Germline V gene sequence: CDR1 MNHEY, CDR2 SMNVEV (reference sequence). Trimming at V came to 5 bases and at J to 8 bases, leaving 9 bases not matched to a gene. The CDR3 DNA reads as TGTGCCAGCAGTGTTTTACAGGGGGCGGGCGGCTACACCTTC. It specifies CASSVLQGAGGYTF.

Concerning this clone: A far bigger clonotype differs at one base, so this is likely a read error. The J gene is TRBJ2-7, the V gene TRBV4-1; 7 nucleotides align to TRBD1. The CDR3 has 13 residues. V was clipped by 5 bases and J by 6 bases; unmatched bases: 7. Germline lookup yields CDR1 MGHRA and CDR2 YSYEKL. For the CDR3, the DNA is TGCGCCAGCAGCTGGGACAGAGGATCCGAGCAGTACTTC. Protein sequence: CASSWDRGSEQYF.

V gene TRBV2 combines with J gene TRBJ2-4; D not resolved. This CDR3 is 12 amino acids long. Germline V gives CDR1 SNHLY, CDR2 FYNNEI. The germline V and J ends were trimmed by 3 bases and 7 bases, with 7 bases remaining between them. CDR3 amino acids: CASSERLNIQYF. Here the CDR3 DNA reads TGTGCCAGCAGTGAGAGACTGAACATTCAGTACTTC.

The chain joins TRBV6-1 to TRBJ2-3; D may be TRBD1 (6 bases). Germline assignment: CDR1 MNHNS and CDR2 SASEGT. V lost 4 bases and J lost 0, with 11 bases in between. The CDR3 sequence is 15 residues long. For the CDR3, the DNA is TGTGCCAGCAGTGCCAGACAGGCTAGCACAGATACGCAGTATTTT. This encodes CASSARQASTDTQYF.

This chain connects TRBV19 to TRBJ2-1; D may be TRBD2 (5 bases). The CDR3 is 15 residues long. V was cut by 7 bases and J by 6 bases, with 19 bases left in between. Germline loops: CDR1 LNHDA, CDR2 SQIVND (reference sequence). CDR3 sequence (DNA): TGTGCCAGTAAAGATGGCGGGTATGGAGGCAATGAGCAGTTCTTC. This gives the protein CASKDGGYGGNEQFF.